This TCR beta chain was captured by sequencing in a study of blood T cells in healthy people across ages (dated by TCRdb to about 2015). Study-level background: Template switching captured roughly one uniquely barcoded TCR beta cDNA molecule per two T cells in model experiments. The study measured age-related changes in TCR beta repertoire diversity using deep sequencing normalized with unique cDNA molecular identifiers. The donors were split into four age groups: young (average 16 years), middle-aged (39), aged (more than 60) and long-lived (about 82). To avoid experimental bias, donors of different ages were spread randomly across the sequencing lanes. Two additional independent replicas of 1 million unique cDNA reads from the same blood draw were analyzed for two donors (one aged 18 to 30 and one aged 80 or older). What the work shows at the level of the full study, not this receptor alone: Donor CMV infection status was unknown, potentially confounding age-related changes in expanded clonotypes. Compared with the aged group, more naive CD4+ T cells, fewer expanded clones and increased TCR diversity were shown by the long-lived group, suggesting age selection. Observed TCR beta diversity per million T cells fell roughly linearly with age, and a significant reduction was already apparent by age about 43. Total diversity estimates from one million sequenced T cells were considered lower bounds and underestimates. Bulk unsorted PBMC profiling prevented conclusive comparison of naive and antigen-experienced compartments. There was a strong correlation between observed TCR beta diversity and the percentage of naive T cells measured by flow cytometry.

Receptor amplification or capture employed 5' RACE. The instrument was an Illumina HiSeq 2500. A second PCR of roughly 6 to 11 cycles was run with a J-beta primer mix and a sample-barcoded 5' primer. A template-switch 5' adaptor carrying 12 random nucleotides introduced a unique molecular identifier onto each TCR beta cDNA molecule. At least 2.5 million CDR3-containing paired-end reads were obtained from each sample. First-strand cDNA synthesis was performed from all RNA using the Mint cDNA synthesis kit, with priming by a TRBC-specific oligonucleotide. Following uracil-DNA glycosylase treatment, all cDNA underwent a first 18-cycle PCR with the universal primers M1SS and BC2_uni_R. In the source study's methods: For normalization, 1 million high-quality reads were randomly selected from each sample, with every read carrying a distinct molecular identifier. Instead of being binned into consensus sequences, reads that shared molecular identifiers were thrown out. MiTCR, with a Q25 quality threshold and the strictest error-elimination algorithm, was used for CDR3 identification, clonotype clustering and error correction. A nonparametric unseen species model with Euler transformation was used to estimate a lower bound on total TCR beta diversity. The public reads were reanalyzed by TCRdb: fastp trimming at Q25, MiXCR alignment, in-frame beta chains only. Merged by CDR3 protein, the rows form single entries marked with the most common genes and DNA. TCRdb assigned the V and J calls; the authors' analysis was not used. The sample yields just under 900,000 distinct CDR3 sequences; about 30% were counted once. The ten biggest clones cover around 16% of the sample.

Reading from cysteine to phenylalanine, the CDR3 counts 15 amino acids. The retained sequence is limited to the CDR3, 45 bases, with the frame set at the first base. V loses 5 bases at its end and J loses 0 bases; junction bases beyond the gene matches: 6. Via the germline V gene, CDR1 is SNHLY and CDR2 FYNNEI. Systemically healthy Caucasian individuals from Russia, some 38 in total and aged roughly 6 to 100 years, were included as donors. Each donor gave ten milliliters of peripheral blood, collected into EDTA-treated Vacutainer tubes. Ficoll-Paque density-gradient centrifugation was used to isolate PBMCs, with at least 6.5 million obtained per sample. Total RNA was extracted from PBMCs with Trizol reagent, with at least 6 micrograms obtained per sample. The percentages of naive CD45RAhigh/CD27high T cells were determined by flow cytometry on a PBMC aliquot from every donor. This clonotype was seen many times. What antigen it recognizes has not been identified. Base qualities are not at hand, and no much larger clone is one base apart.

Sequenced material: blood. Recombination joined TRBV2 with TRBJ1-2, with TRBD1 matching 7 junction bases. The TCR sequence derives from a woman of 80 years or more in good health. The CDR3 protein sequence reads: CASSTRQGTNYGYTF. The DNA reads TGTGCCAGCAGTACCCGACAGGGCACTAACTATGGCTACACCTTC.